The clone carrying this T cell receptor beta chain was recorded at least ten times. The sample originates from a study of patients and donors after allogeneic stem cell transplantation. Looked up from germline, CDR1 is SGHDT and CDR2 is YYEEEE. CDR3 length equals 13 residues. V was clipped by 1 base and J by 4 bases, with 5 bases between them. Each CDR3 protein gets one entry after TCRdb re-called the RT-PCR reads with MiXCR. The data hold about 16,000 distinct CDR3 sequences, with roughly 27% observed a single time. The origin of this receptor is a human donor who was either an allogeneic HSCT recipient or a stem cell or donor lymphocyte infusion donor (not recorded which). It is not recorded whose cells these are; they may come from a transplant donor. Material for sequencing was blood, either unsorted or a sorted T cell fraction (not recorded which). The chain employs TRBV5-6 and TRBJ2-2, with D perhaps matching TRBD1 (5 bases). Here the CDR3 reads CASSLQGTGELFF. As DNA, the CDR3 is TGTGCCAGCAGCTTGCAGGGCACCGGGGAGCTGTTTTTT. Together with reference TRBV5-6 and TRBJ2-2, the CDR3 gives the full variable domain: DAGVTQSPTHLIKTRGQQVTLRCSPKSGHDTVSWYQQALGQGPQFIFQYYEEEERQRGNFPDRFSGHQFPNYSSELNVNALLLGDSALYLCASSLQGTGELFFGEGSRLTVL.